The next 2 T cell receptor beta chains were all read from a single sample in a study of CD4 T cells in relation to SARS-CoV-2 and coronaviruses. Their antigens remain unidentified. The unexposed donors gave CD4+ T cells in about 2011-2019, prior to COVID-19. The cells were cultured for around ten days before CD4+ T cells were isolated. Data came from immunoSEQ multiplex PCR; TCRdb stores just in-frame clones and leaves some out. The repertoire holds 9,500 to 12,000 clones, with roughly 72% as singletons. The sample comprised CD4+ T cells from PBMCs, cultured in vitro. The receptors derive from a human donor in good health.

The CDR3 DNA reads as TGTGCCAGTAGTCTCCCGAGACTAGCGGGAGTAAACAATGAGCAGTTCTTC. Translating it yields CASSLPRLAGVNNEQFF. The V gene is TRBV19, the J gene TRBJ2-1, with 12 bases matching TRBD2. This CDR3 region has 17 residues. Germline lookup yields CDR1 LNHDA and CDR2 SQIVND (reference sequence). Trimming took 5 bases from V and 5 from J; bases not matched to a gene: 10.

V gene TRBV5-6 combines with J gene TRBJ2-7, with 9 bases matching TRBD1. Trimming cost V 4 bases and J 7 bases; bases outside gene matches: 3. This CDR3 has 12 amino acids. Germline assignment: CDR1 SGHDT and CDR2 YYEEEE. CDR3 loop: CASSTGQGEQYF. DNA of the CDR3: TGTGCCAGCAGCACGGGACAGGGAGAGCAGTACTTC.